The 4 T cell receptor beta chains listed next were all sequenced from one sample in a study of OX40 agonist ivuxolimab in advanced cancers. Some clones are missing from TCRdb's copy, which holds only in-frame ones; the method was immunoSEQ multiplex PCR. The repertoire has just over 90,000 clones, 90% to 95% of them found once; the top ten carry 2% to 3%. Sequenced material: CD4+ or CD8+ T cells sorted from blood, taken in a trial of the OX40 agonist ivuxolimab. All receptors derive from an adult with an advanced solid tumor such as melanoma, head and neck, liver or kidney cancer.

The CDR3, as DNA: TGTGCCAGCAGCGTAGCTGGGAACAGGGACGTCTATGGCTACACCTTC. This gives the protein CASSVAGNRDVYGYTF. The chain links TRBV9 to TRBJ1-2; D might be TRBD1 (6 bases). V lost 0 bases and J 4 bases, leaving 16 bases between the germline ends. The CDR3 is 16 amino acids. Looked up from germline, CDR1 is SGDLS and CDR2 is YYNGEE. The full variable domain, completed using reference TRBV9 and TRBJ1-2, is DSGVTQTPKHLITATGQRVTLRCSPRSGDLSVYWYQQSLDQGLQFLIQYYNGEERAKGNILERFSAQQFPDLHSELNLSSLELGDSALYFCASSVAGNRDVYGYTFGSGTRLTVV.

This chain connects TRBV5-5 to TRBJ2-7; D remains ambiguous. Trimming removed 2 bases from V and 3 bases from J, with 21 bases in between. The germline gives CDR1 SGHKS, CDR2 YYEKEE (reference sequence). There are 17 residues in the CDR3. The DNA for the CDR3 is TGTGCCAGCAGCTTTGGTCCGGGTTTGCGTTCGGACTACGAGCAGTACTTC. Translation gives CASSFGPGLRSDYEQYF.

The CDR3 protein is CASREGTSGLGRYEQYF. The DNA for the CDR3 is TGCGCCAGCAGGGAAGGGACTAGCGGGCTCGGCAGGTACGAGCAGTACTTC. This sequence joins TRBV5-1 and TRBJ2-7; 12 positions agree with TRBD2. V was clipped by 5 bases and J by 4 bases; unmatched bases: 13. CDR1 is SGHRS and CDR2 is YFSETQ in the germline V gene. This CDR3 region has 17 residues. The complete variable domain, with remaining parts taken from reference TRBV5-1 and TRBJ2-7, reads KAGVTQTPRYLIKTRGQQVTLSCSPISGHRSVSWYQQTPGQGLQFLFEYFSETQRNKGNFPGRFSGRQFSNSRSEMNVSTLELGDSALYLCASREGTSGLGRYEQYFGPGTRLTVT.

The chain has TRBV14 and TRBJ2-3; D is unresolved. Germline V gene data show CDR1 as SGHDN and CDR2 as FVKESK. Trimming left V 2 bases short and J 2 bases short, with 11 bases between. This CDR3 comprises 15 residues. Here the CDR3 reads CASSQIPTVTDTQYF. The CDR3 DNA reads as TGTGCCAGCAGCCAAATTCCGACGGTCACAGATACGCAGTATTTT. Full variable domain (outside the CDR3, taken from reference TRBV14 and TRBJ2-3): EAGVTQFPSHSVIEKGQTVTLRCDPISGHDNLYWYRRVMGKEIKFLLHFVKESKQDESGMPNNRFLAERTGGTYSTLKVQPAELEDSGVYFCASSQIPTVTDTQYFGPGTRLTVL.